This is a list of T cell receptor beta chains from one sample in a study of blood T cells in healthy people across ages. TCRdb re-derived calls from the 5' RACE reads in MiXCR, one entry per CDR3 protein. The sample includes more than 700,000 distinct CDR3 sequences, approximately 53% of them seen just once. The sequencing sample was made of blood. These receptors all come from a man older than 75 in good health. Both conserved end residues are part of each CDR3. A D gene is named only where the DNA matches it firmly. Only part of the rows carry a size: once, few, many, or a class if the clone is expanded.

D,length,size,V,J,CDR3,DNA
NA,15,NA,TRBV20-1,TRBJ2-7,CSARDPRSPNCEQYF,TGCAGTGCTAGAGATCCTCGATCCCCAAACTGCGAGCAGTACTTC
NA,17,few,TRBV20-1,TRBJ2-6,CSARDPRFGGGANVLTF,TGCAGTGCTAGAGATCCTCGGTTTGGCGGTGGGGCCAACGTCCTGACTTTC
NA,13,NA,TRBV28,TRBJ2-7,CASSWGPTYEQYF,TGTGCCAGCAGTTGGGGGCCCACCTACGAGCAGTACTTC
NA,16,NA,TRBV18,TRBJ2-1,CASSPTAQRVPDEQFF,TGTGCCAGCTCACCTACGGCCCAGCGGGTGCCCGATGAGCAGTTCTTC
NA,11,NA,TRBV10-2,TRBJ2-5,CASSEGDEQYF,TGCGCCAGCAGTGAAGGCGATGAGCAGTACTTC
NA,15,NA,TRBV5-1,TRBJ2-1,CASSLASFAYNEQFF,TGCGCCAGCAGCTTGGCTAGTTTCGCCTACAATGAGCAGTTCTTC
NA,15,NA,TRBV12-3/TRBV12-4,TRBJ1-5,CASSPPGGATGPQHF,TGTGCCAGCAGTCCCCCCGGTGGGGCGACCGGGCCCCAGCATTTT
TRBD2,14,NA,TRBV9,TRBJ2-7,CASSVEPAGVEQYF,TGTGCCAGCAGCGTAGAACCAGCGGGAGTCGAGCAGTACTTC
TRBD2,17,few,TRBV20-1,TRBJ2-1,CSARDILGLAGLGEQFF,TGCAGTGCTAGAGACATTTTGGGACTAGCGGGATTAGGTGAGCAGTTCTTC
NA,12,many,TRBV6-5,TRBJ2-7,CASNPGVYEQYF,TGTGCCAGCAACCCGGGAGTCTACGAGCAGTACTTC